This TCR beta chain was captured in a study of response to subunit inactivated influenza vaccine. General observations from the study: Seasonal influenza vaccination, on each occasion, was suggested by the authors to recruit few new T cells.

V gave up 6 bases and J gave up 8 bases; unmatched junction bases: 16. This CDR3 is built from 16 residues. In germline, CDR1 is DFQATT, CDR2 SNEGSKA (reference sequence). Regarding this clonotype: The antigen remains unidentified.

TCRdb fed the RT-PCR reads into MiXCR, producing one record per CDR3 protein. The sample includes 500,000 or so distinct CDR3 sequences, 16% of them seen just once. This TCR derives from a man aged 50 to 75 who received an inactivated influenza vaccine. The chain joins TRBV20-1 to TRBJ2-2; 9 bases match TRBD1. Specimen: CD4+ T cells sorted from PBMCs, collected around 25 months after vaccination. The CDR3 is CSAQQRDRDSSGELFF. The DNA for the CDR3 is TGCAGTGCCCAGCAACGGGACAGGGATTCTTCGGGGGAGCTGTTTTTT.